The clone carrying this T cell receptor beta chain was counted between two and nine times. Its antigen is as yet unknown. With V trimmed by 1 base and J by 4 bases, 6 bases remained unmatched. CDR3 size: 16 residues. The germline V gene has CDR1 LNHNV and CDR2 YYDKDF (reference sequence). The data stem from a study of shared clonotypes between healthy human individuals. This table comes from immunoSEQ multiplex PCR, and its TCRdb copy is limited to in-frame clones, with some not included. Here the sample spans approximately 980,000 clones, 60% to 85% being singletons. Study-level findings and limits: Sharing of clonotypes among donors was expected to vary with sequencing depth.

The genes are TRBV15 and TRBJ2-2, with 7 nucleotides matching TRBD1. The specimen sequenced was memory CD4+ T cells sorted from blood. Subset: CD45RA-negative fraction. The clonotype originates from a young man in good health. As DNA, the CDR3 is TGTGCCACCAGCAGAGGCGAAGGGGGCGGCACCGGGGAGCTGTTTTTT. This encodes CATSRGEGGGTGELFF. The full variable domain, its missing parts supplied by reference TRBV15 and TRBJ2-2, is DAMVIQNPRYQVTQFGKPVTLSCSQTLNHNVMYWYQQKSSQAPKLLFHYYDKDFNNEADTPDNFQSRRPNTSFCFLDIRSPGLGDTAMYLCATSRGEGGGTGELFFGEGSRLTVL.